This TCR beta chain was captured by sequencing in a study of identical twins. Each CDR3 protein is one row after TCRdb ran MiXCR on the 5' RACE reads. The repertoire holds hundreds of thousands of distinct CDR3 sequences, with roughly 20% as singletons. V was shortened by 2 bases and J by 5 bases, with 8 bases between the two germline ends. CDR3 length: 13 amino acids. Germline-derived CDR1 and CDR2 are SGHRS and YFSETQ. These sequences were also reported in another study, on T cells expressing NK-cell markers.

This clonotype originated in a woman under 30 in good health. Sequenced sample: PBMCs. V gene TRBV5-1 combines with J gene TRBJ2-4; D perhaps matches TRBD2 (5 bases). The chain's CDR3 is CASSFLGENIQYF. DNA of the CDR3: TGCGCCAGCAGCTTCCTGGGAGAAAACATTCAGTACTTC.